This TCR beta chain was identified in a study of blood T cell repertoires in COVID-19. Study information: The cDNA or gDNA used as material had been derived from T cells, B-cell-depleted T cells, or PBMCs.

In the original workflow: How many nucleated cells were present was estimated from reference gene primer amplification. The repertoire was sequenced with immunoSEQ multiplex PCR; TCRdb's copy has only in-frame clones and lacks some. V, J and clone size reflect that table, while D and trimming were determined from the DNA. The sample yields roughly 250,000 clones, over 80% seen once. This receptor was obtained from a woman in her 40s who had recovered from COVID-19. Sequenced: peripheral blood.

The CDR3, as DNA: TGTGCCAGCAGCTTCCCCAGGGGGCCCTCCTACGAGCAGTACTTC. Protein product: CASSFPRGPSYEQYF. The chain uses TRBV5-6 and TRBJ2-7; 8 bases are a match to TRBD1. Germline loops: CDR1 SGHDT, CDR2 YYEEEE. The CDR3 is 15 amino acids. J lost 0 bases, V lost 2 bases, and 4 bases had no gene match.